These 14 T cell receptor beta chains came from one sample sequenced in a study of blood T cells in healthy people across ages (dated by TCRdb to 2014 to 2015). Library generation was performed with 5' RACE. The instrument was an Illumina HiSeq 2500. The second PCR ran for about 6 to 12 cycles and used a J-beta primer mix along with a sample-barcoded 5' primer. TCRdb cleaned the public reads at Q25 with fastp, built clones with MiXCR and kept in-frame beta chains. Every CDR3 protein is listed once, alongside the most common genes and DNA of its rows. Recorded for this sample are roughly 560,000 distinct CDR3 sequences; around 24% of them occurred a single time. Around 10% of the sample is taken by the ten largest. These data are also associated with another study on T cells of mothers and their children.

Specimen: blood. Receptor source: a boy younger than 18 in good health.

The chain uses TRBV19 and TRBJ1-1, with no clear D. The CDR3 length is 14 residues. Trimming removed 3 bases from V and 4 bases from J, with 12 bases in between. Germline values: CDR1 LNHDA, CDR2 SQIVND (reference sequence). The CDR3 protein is CASSISLRGTEAFF. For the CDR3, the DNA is TGTGCCAGTAGTATCTCCTTACGTGGCACTGAAGCTTTCTTT.

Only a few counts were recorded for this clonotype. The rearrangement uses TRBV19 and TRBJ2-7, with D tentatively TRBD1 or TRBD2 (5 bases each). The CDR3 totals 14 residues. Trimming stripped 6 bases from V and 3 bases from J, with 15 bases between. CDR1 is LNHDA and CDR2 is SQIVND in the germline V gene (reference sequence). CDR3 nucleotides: TGTGCCAGTAGCCACCAGGGACCGGACTACGAGCAGTACTTC. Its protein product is CASSHQGPDYEQYF. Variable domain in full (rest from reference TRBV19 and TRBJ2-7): DGGITQSPKYLFRKEGQNVTLSCEQNLNHDAMYWYRQDPGQGLRLIYYSQIVNDFQKGDIAEGYSVSREKKESFPLTVTSAQKNPTAFYLCASSHQGPDYEQYFGPGTRLTVT.

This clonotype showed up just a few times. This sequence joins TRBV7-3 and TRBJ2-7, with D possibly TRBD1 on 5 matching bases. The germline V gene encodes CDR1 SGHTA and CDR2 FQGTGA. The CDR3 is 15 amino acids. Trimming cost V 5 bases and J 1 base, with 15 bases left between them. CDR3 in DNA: TGTGCCAGCAGCCCCCAACCGACAGCGTCCTACGAGCAGTACTTC. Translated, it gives CASSPQPTASYEQYF.

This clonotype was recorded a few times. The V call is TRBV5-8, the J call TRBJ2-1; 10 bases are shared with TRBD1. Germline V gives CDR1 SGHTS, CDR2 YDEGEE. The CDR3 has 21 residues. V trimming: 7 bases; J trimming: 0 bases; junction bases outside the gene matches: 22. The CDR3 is CASESIKIGQGGTGSYNEQFF. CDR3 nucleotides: TGTGCCAGCGAATCGATAAAGATTGGACAGGGGGGCACTGGCTCCTACAATGAGCAGTTCTTC.

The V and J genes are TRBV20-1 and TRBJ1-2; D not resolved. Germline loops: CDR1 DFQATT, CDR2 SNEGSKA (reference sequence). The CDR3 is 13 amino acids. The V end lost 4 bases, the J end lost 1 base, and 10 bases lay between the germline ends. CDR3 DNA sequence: TGCAGTGCTATCTCGGAGAATAACTATGGCTACACCTTC. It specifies CSAISENNYGYTF.

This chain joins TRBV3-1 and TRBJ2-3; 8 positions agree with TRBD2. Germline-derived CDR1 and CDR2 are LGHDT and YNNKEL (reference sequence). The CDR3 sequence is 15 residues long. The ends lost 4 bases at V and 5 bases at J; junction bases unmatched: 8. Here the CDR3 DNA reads TGTGCCAGCAGCCTGACTAGCGATATTGAAGATACGCAGTATTTT. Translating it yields CASSLTSDIEDTQYF.

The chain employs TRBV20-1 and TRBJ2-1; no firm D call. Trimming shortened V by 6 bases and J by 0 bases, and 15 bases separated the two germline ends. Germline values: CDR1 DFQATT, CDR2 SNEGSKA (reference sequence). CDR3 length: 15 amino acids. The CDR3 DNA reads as TGCAGTGCCTCTGGAAGCCCTAGCTCCTACAATGAGCAGTTCTTC. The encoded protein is CSASGSPSSYNEQFF.

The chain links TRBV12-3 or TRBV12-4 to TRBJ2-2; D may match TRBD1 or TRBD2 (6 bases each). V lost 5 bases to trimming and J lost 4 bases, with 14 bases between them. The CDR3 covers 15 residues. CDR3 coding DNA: TGTGCCAGCAGTCGGGGGCCTGATTTCACCGGGGAGCTGTTTTTT. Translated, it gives CASSRGPDFTGELFF.

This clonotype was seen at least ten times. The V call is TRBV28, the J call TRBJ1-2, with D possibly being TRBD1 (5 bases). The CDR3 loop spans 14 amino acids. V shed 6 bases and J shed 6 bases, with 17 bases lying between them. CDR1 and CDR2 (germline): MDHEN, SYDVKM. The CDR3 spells CASSYSGQGNGYTF. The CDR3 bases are TGTGCCAGCAGCTACTCGGGCCAGGGCAATGGCTACACCTTC.

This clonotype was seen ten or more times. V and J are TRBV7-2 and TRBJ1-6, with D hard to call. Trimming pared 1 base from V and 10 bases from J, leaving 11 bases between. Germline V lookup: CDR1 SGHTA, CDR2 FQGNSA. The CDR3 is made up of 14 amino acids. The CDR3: CASSLERVASPLHF. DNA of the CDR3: TGTGCCAGCAGCTTAGAGAGGGTGGCCTCACCCCTCCACTTT.

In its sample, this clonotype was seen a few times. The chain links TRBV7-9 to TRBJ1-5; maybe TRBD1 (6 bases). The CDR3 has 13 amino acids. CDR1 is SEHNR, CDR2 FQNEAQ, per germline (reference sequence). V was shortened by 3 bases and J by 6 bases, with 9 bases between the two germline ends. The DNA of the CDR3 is TGTGCCAGCAGCTTGGGGACAACTCAGCCCCAGCATTTT. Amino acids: CASSLGTTQPQHF.

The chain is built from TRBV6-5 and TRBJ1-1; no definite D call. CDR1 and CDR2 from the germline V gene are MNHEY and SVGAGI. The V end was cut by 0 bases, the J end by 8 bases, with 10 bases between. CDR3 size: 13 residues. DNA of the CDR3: TGTGCCAGCAGTTACTCGTTCGGAAGAGAAGCTTTCTTT. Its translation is CASSYSFGREAFF.

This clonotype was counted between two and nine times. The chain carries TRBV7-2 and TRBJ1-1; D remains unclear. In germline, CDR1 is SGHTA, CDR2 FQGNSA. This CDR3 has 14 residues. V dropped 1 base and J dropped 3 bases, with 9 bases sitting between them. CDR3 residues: CASSLVTRDTEAFF. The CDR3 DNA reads TGTGCCAGCAGCTTAGTAACGAGGGACACTGAAGCTTTCTTT.

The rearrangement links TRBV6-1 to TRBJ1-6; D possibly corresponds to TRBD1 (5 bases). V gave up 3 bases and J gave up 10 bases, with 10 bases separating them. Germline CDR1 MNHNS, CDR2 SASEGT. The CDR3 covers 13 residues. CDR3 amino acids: CASSDVGVSPLHF. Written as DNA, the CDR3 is TGTGCCAGCAGTGATGTAGGGGTATCACCCCTCCACTTT.